This paragraph reports one TCR beta chain. The target antigen is unknown. The entry originates in a study of siplizumab effects on memory and regulatory T cells. The study's findings and limits: The majority of clones, roughly 75-97% of proliferating CD4+ or CD8+ clones, lacked an assignable naive or memory phenotype. Unstimulated subsets captured only a minor fraction of alloreactive clones.

For every sample, 95,000 to 100,000 TCR templates were assayed. Generated by immunoSEQ multiplex PCR, the TCRdb table keeps only in-frame clones and is missing some. The data show over 80,000 clones, about 91% seen once. The germline V and J ends were trimmed by 3 bases and 0 bases, with 10 bases remaining between them. Germline CDR1 MNHEY, CDR2 SMNVEV (reference sequence). The CDR3 covers 15 residues. This clonotype was sampled from a human donor in good health. Sequences were obtained from Tregs sorted from blood. V usage is TRBV27 and J usage is TRBJ2-3; D gene uncertain. CDR3 sequence reads: CASSFAATSTDTQYF. Written as DNA, the CDR3 is TGTGCCAGCAGTTTTGCAGCTACTAGCACAGATACGCAGTATTTT.